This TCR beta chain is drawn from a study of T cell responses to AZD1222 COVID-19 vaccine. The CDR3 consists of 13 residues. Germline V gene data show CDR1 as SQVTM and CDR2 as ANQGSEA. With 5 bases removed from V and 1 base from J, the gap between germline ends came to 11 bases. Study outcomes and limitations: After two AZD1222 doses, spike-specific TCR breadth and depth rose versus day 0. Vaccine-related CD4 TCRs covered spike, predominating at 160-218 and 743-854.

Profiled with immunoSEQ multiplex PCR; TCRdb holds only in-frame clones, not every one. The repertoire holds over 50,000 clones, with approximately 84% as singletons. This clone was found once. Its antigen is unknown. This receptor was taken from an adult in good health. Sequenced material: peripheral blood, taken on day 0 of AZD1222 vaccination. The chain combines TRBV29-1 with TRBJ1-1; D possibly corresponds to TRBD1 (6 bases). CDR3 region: CSVTYRANTEAFF. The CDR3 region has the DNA TGCAGCGTTACTTACAGGGCGAACACTGAAGCTTTCTTT.